Listed below are T cell receptor beta chains from one sample, sequenced in a study of somatic mutations in cytotoxic T cells in rheumatoid arthritis. The protocol was immunoSEQ multiplex PCR, while the TCRdb copy is restricted to in-frame clones and leaves out a portion. This sample has about 8,200 clones, with around 75% found just once. Sequenced input: CD8+ T cells sorted from blood. The receptors here all came from an adult with rheumatoid arthritis. Both conserved end residues are part of each CDR3. A D gene is named only where the DNA matches it firmly. Clone size, where shown, is once, few, many, or a class for clones that have expanded.

d_gene: TRBD1
j_gene: TRBJ1-1
v_gene: TRBV11-2
abundance: NA
CDR3aa: CASSPRGQLNTEAFF
CDR3nt: TGTGCCAGCAGCCCGAGGGGGCAGTTGAACACTGAAGCTTTCTTT

d_gene: TRBD1
j_gene: TRBJ2-3
v_gene: TRBV5-1
abundance: NA
CDR3aa: CASSSLGQGFEDTQYF
CDR3nt: TGCGCCAGCAGCTCCCTGGGACAGGGCTTCGAAGATACGCAGTATTTT

d_gene: NA
j_gene: TRBJ2-1
v_gene: TRBV7-2
abundance: NA
CDR3aa: CASSHGLEQFF
CDR3nt: TGTGCCAGCAGTCACGGTCTTGAGCAGTTCTTC

d_gene: NA
j_gene: TRBJ2-3
v_gene: TRBV2
abundance: once
CDR3aa: CASSGGRGLDTQYF
CDR3nt: TGTGCCAGCAGTGGGGGGAGAGGGCTCGATACGCAGTATTTT

d_gene: NA
j_gene: TRBJ2-1
v_gene: TRBV14
abundance: NA
CDR3aa: CASSQYGGSSYNEQFF
CDR3nt: TGTGCCAGCAGCCAATATGGTGGCTCCTCCTACAATGAGCAGTTCTTC

d_gene: NA
j_gene: TRBJ1-1
v_gene: TRBV7-6
abundance: NA
CDR3aa: CASSPGAGGGPRRLEAFF
CDR3nt: TGTGCCAGCAGCCCCGGGGCGGGTGGAGGACCCCGTAGGTTGGAAGCTTTCTTT

d_gene: TRBD1
j_gene: TRBJ2-5
v_gene: TRBV7-9
abundance: NA
CDR3aa: CASSPYRDREYF
CDR3nt: TGTGCCAGCAGCCCATACCGGGACAGGGAGTACTTC

d_gene: NA
j_gene: TRBJ1-1
v_gene: TRBV28
abundance: NA
CDR3aa: CASSFHSTEAFF
CDR3nt: TGTGCCAGCAGTTTCCACTCCACTGAAGCTTTCTTT

d_gene: TRBD1
j_gene: TRBJ1-1
v_gene: TRBV4-1
abundance: NA
CDR3aa: CASSQAGTGNTEAFF
CDR3nt: TGCGCCAGCAGCCAAGCCGGGACAGGGAACACTGAAGCTTTCTTT

d_gene: TRBD1
j_gene: TRBJ2-3
v_gene: TRBV9
abundance: NA
CDR3aa: CASSVGGTGADTQYF
CDR3nt: TGTGCCAGCAGCGTAGGAGGGACAGGGGCAGATACGCAGTATTTT

d_gene: NA
j_gene: TRBJ2-7
v_gene: TRBV7-3
abundance: few
CDR3aa: CASSSSGPGDEQYF
CDR3nt: TGTGCCAGCAGCTCCTCGGGCCCGGGGGACGAGCAGTACTTC

d_gene: NA
j_gene: TRBJ2-7
v_gene: TRBV4-2
abundance: NA
CDR3aa: CASSQSDYEQYF
CDR3nt: TGTGCCAGCAGCCAGTCCGACTACGAGCAGTACTTC

d_gene: NA
j_gene: TRBJ1-1
v_gene: TRBV29-1
abundance: NA
CDR3aa: CSVESNRLEAFF
CDR3nt: TGCAGCGTTGAATCGAACAGGCTTGAAGCTTTCTTT

d_gene: NA
j_gene: TRBJ1-2
v_gene: TRBV28
abundance: NA
CDR3aa: CASSPPANYGYTF
CDR3nt: TGTGCCAGCAGTCCCCCAGCTAACTATGGCTACACCTTC

d_gene: TRBD2
j_gene: TRBJ2-2
v_gene: TRBV28
abundance: NA
CDR3aa: CAGSSLAGGRNTGELFF
CDR3nt: TGTGCCGGCAGCAGTCTAGCGGGGGGGCGGAACACCGGGGAGCTGTTTTTT

d_gene: TRBD1
j_gene: TRBJ1-5
v_gene: TRBV30
abundance: NA
CDR3aa: CAWGLGQGREQPQHF
CDR3nt: TGTGCCTGGGGTCTCGGACAGGGAAGAGAGCAGCCCCAGCATTTT

d_gene: TRBD1
j_gene: TRBJ1-1
v_gene: TRBV5-5
abundance: few
CDR3aa: CASSLWTGGNTEAFF
CDR3nt: TGTGCCAGCAGCTTGTGGACAGGGGGGAACACTGAAGCTTTCTTT

d_gene: TRBD1
j_gene: TRBJ2-5
v_gene: TRBV15
abundance: NA
CDR3aa: CATSTRTGQETQYF
CDR3nt: TGTGCCACCAGTACGAGGACAGGACAAGAGACCCAGTACTTC

d_gene: TRBD1
j_gene: TRBJ1-1
v_gene: TRBV11-2
abundance: NA
CDR3aa: CASSPFGTGSRAFF
CDR3nt: TGTGCCAGCAGCCCTTTTGGGACAGGTTCTCGAGCTTTCTTT

d_gene: NA
j_gene: TRBJ2-2
v_gene: TRBV6-5
abundance: NA
CDR3aa: CASSLTPGYTGELFF
CDR3nt: TGTGCCAGCAGCCTTACTCCGGGGTACACCGGGGAGCTGTTTTTT

d_gene: NA
j_gene: TRBJ1-2
v_gene: TRBV6-5
abundance: NA
CDR3aa: CASRAGWGGYTF
CDR3nt: TGTGCCAGCAGGGCAGGGTGGGGTGGCTACACCTTC

d_gene: NA
j_gene: TRBJ2-3
v_gene: TRBV5-4
abundance: NA
CDR3aa: CASSLWGESTDTQYF
CDR3nt: TGTGCCAGCAGCTTGTGGGGGGAAAGCACAGATACGCAGTATTTT

d_gene: NA
j_gene: TRBJ2-1
v_gene: TRBV9
abundance: NA
CDR3aa: CASSARRNEQFF
CDR3nt: TGTGCCAGCAGCGCCCGTCGGAATGAGCAGTTCTTC

d_gene: TRBD1
j_gene: TRBJ1-4
v_gene: TRBV18
abundance: NA
CDR3aa: CASSPEGTGNEKLFF
CDR3nt: TGTGCCAGCTCACCAGAAGGGACAGGGAATGAAAAACTGTTTTTT

d_gene: TRBD1
j_gene: TRBJ2-7
v_gene: TRBV28
abundance: NA
CDR3aa: CASGDPGQLHEQYF
CDR3nt: TGTGCCAGCGGTGATCCGGGACAGCTACACGAGCAGTACTTC

d_gene: NA
j_gene: TRBJ2-5
v_gene: TRBV29-1
abundance: NA
CDR3aa: CSVGQGILVTQYF
CDR3nt: TGCAGCGTTGGGCAGGGTATCCTCGTGACCCAGTACTTC

d_gene: NA
j_gene: TRBJ1-1
v_gene: TRBV5-4
abundance: NA
CDR3aa: CASSLGTEAFF
CDR3nt: TGTGCCAGCAGCCTCGGGACTGAAGCTTTCTTT

d_gene: NA
j_gene: TRBJ1-3
v_gene: TRBV19
abundance: few
CDR3aa: CASSDRGSGNTIYF
CDR3nt: TGTGCCAGTAGTGACCGGGGCTCTGGAAACACCATATATTTT

d_gene: TRBD1
j_gene: TRBJ2-1
v_gene: TRBV2
abundance: NA
CDR3aa: CASGTGLDNEQFF
CDR3nt: TGTGCCAGCGGGACAGGGTTAGACAATGAGCAGTTCTTC

d_gene: TRBD1
j_gene: TRBJ2-7
v_gene: TRBV7-2
abundance: NA
CDR3aa: CASSSPRDRSSYEQYF
CDR3nt: TGTGCCAGCAGCTCCCCCCGGGACAGGAGCTCCTACGAGCAGTACTTC

d_gene: NA
j_gene: TRBJ2-7
v_gene: TRBV15
abundance: NA
CDR3aa: CATSRERGEREQYF
CDR3nt: TGTGCCACCAGCAGAGAAAGGGGGGAGAGGGAGCAGTACTTC

d_gene: TRBD2
j_gene: TRBJ2-1
v_gene: TRBV7-2
abundance: few
CDR3aa: CASSFTSGDNEQFF
CDR3nt: TGTGCCAGCAGCTTTACTAGCGGGGACAATGAGCAGTTCTTC

d_gene: NA
j_gene: TRBJ2-1
v_gene: TRBV13
abundance: NA
CDR3aa: CASSLAGNEQFF
CDR3nt: TGTGCCAGCAGCTTGGCAGGGAATGAGCAGTTCTTC

d_gene: TRBD1
j_gene: TRBJ2-7
v_gene: TRBV11-3
abundance: NA
CDR3aa: CASSSDRVRYEQYF
CDR3nt: TGTGCCAGCAGCTCGGACAGGGTAAGATACGAGCAGTACTTC

d_gene: TRBD1
j_gene: TRBJ2-3
v_gene: TRBV5-1
abundance: once
CDR3aa: CASSPGQGVKYF
CDR3nt: TGCGCCAGCAGCCCGGGACAGGGGGTGAAGTATTTT

d_gene: NA
j_gene: TRBJ2-2
v_gene: TRBV7-9
abundance: NA
CDR3aa: CASSLGDSGRTGELFF
CDR3nt: TGTGCCAGCAGCTTAGGTGACAGTGGGCGGACCGGGGAGCTGTTTTTT

d_gene: TRBD2
j_gene: TRBJ2-5
v_gene: TRBV7-9
abundance: NA
CDR3aa: CASSSEGGTSSQTQYF
CDR3nt: TGTGCCAGCAGCTCCGAGGGGGGGACTAGCTCTCAGACCCAGTACTTC

d_gene: NA
j_gene: TRBJ2-3
v_gene: TRBV13
abundance: NA
CDR3aa: CASSIRDSTDTQYF
CDR3nt: TGTGCCAGCAGCATCCGGGACTCCACAGATACGCAGTATTTT

d_gene: NA
j_gene: TRBJ1-1
v_gene: TRBV19
abundance: NA
CDR3aa: CASSISGTAEAFF
CDR3nt: TGTGCCAGTAGTATATCCGGGACGGCTGAAGCTTTCTTT

d_gene: TRBD2
j_gene: TRBJ2-5
v_gene: TRBV7-9
abundance: NA
CDR3aa: CASSPGLAGGPYQETQYF
CDR3nt: TGTGCCAGCAGCCCGGGACTAGCGGGAGGCCCGTACCAAGAGACCCAGTACTTC

d_gene: NA
j_gene: TRBJ1-1
v_gene: TRBV5-6
abundance: once
CDR3aa: CASSLWVTGYTEAFF
CDR3nt: TGTGCCAGCAGCTTGTGGGTTACAGGGTACACTGAAGCTTTCTTT

d_gene: TRBD1
j_gene: TRBJ1-5
v_gene: TRBV6-6
abundance: few
CDR3aa: CASSYTGTGPPAQHF
CDR3nt: TGTGCCAGCAGTTACACCGGGACAGGGCCACCAGCCCAGCATTTT

d_gene: TRBD2
j_gene: TRBJ2-7
v_gene: TRBV7-8
abundance: NA
CDR3aa: CASSFSGTTSYEQYF
CDR3nt: TGTGCCAGCAGCTTTAGCGGGACCACTTCCTACGAGCAGTACTTC

d_gene: NA
j_gene: TRBJ2-7
v_gene: TRBV21-1
abundance: few
CDR3aa: CASSSRRGNEQYF
CDR3nt: TGTGCCAGCAGCTCCCGGAGGGGAAACGAGCAGTACTTC

d_gene: TRBD1
j_gene: TRBJ1-1
v_gene: TRBV27
abundance: NA
CDR3aa: CASSGTDRDPEAFF
CDR3nt: TGTGCCAGCAGTGGAACTGACAGGGACCCTGAAGCTTTCTTT

d_gene: NA
j_gene: TRBJ2-1
v_gene: TRBV19
abundance: once
CDR3aa: CASSIVQGGSGGKFF
CDR3nt: TGTGCCAGTAGTATAGTACAGGGGGGATCGGGAGGGAAGTTCTTC

d_gene: TRBD2
j_gene: TRBJ2-3
v_gene: TRBV7-8
abundance: NA
CDR3aa: CASSLDPSGGAQQSTDTQYF
CDR3nt: TGTGCCAGCAGCTTAGACCCTTCCGGGGGGGCGCAGCAGAGCACAGATACGCAGTATTTT

d_gene: TRBD1
j_gene: TRBJ2-7
v_gene: TRBV7-9
abundance: NA
CDR3aa: CASSKEGQGAEEQYF
CDR3nt: TGTGCCAGCAGCAAGGAGGGACAGGGGGCTGAGGAGCAGTACTTC

d_gene: NA
j_gene: TRBJ2-1
v_gene: TRBV30
abundance: NA
CDR3aa: CALSSGPRVDEQFF
CDR3nt: TGTGCCTTAAGTAGCGGCCCTCGGGTCGATGAGCAGTTCTTC

d_gene: NA
j_gene: TRBJ2-1
v_gene: TRBV6-1
abundance: NA
CDR3aa: CASSEARTIEQFF
CDR3nt: TGTGCCAGCAGTGAAGCGAGGACCATTGAGCAGTTCTTC

d_gene: NA
j_gene: TRBJ1-2
v_gene: TRBV7-9
abundance: NA
CDR3aa: CASSTGGESPYGYTF
CDR3nt: TGTGCCAGCAGCACCGGGGGGGAGAGCCCTTATGGCTACACCTTC

d_gene: NA
j_gene: TRBJ1-2
v_gene: TRBV20-1
abundance: NA
CDR3aa: CSARGGPGYTF
CDR3nt: TGCAGTGCTAGAGGAGGGCCCGGCTACACCTTC